This T cell receptor beta chain was identified in a study of graft-versus-host responses after intestinal transplantation. Study at large: Recipients got multivisceral, liver-intestinal, or isolated intestinal transplants. Among the recipients, all got anti-thymocyte globulin induction and then tacrolimus and steroids for about 3 years. Study conclusions and caveats: Detected in recipient marrow were GvH clones, some of which were first observed in ileum or blood.

The germline V gene encodes CDR1 MNHEY and CDR2 SMNVEV (reference sequence). After removal of 3 bases from V and 3 bases from J, the junction contained 12 bases not matched to a gene. The CDR3 loop spans 17 amino acids. TCRdb keeps only in-frame clones here, not all; method: immunoSEQ multiplex PCR. Altogether 35,000 to 45,000 clones are present, 90% to 95% being singletons, with the ten largest covering less than 0.25%. With regard to this clone: The antigen is unknown.

This chain connects TRBV27 to TRBJ2-3; the match to TRBD2 covers 7 bases. The source was unstimulated CD8+ T cells sorted from spleen or lymph node cells, collected before transplant. This TCR was sampled from a human donor who was the organ donor for an intestinal transplant. The CDR3 loop reads CASSLGGTGKGTDTQYF. In DNA form, the CDR3 reads TGTGCCAGCAGTTTGGGAGGGACGGGAAAAGGTACAGATACGCAGTATTTT.